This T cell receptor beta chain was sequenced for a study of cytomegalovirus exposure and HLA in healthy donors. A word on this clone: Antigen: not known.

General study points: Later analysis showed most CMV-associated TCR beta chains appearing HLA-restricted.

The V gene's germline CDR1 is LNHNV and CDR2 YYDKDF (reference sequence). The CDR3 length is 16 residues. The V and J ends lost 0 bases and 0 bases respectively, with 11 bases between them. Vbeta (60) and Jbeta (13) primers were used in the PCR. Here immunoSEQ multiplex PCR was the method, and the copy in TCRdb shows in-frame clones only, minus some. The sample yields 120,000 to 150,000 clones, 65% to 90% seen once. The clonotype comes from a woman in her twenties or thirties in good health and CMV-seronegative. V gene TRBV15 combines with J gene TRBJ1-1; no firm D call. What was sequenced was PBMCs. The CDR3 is CATSRDGPGMNTEAFF. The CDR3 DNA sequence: TGTGCCACCAGCAGAGATGGTCCGGGGATGAACACTGAAGCTTTCTTT.